The clone carrying this T cell receptor (beta chain) occurred many times. The data are from a study of T cells in Graves' hyperthyroidism and ophthalmopathy. Researchers amplified the TCR beta CDR3 regions from RNA transcripts. The HTBI set primed first-round TCR CDR3 RT-PCR. A single record per CDR3 protein comes from TCRdb applying MiXCR to the multiplex PCR reads. The sample consists of about 560,000 distinct CDR3 sequences, 16% of them appearing once. V was clipped by 5 bases and J by 4 bases, with 18 bases between them. The CDR3 is 16 residues long. What was sequenced was blood. The V call is TRBV12-3 or TRBV12-4, the J call TRBJ2-1, with D perhaps TRBD2 (5 bases). The clonotype was recovered from a woman aged 18-35 years with Graves' hyperthyroidism. For the CDR3, the DNA is TGTGCCAGCAGTCACCCGGGAACTCCATCGTACAATGAGCAGTTCTTC. It is translated as CASSHPGTPSYNEQFF.